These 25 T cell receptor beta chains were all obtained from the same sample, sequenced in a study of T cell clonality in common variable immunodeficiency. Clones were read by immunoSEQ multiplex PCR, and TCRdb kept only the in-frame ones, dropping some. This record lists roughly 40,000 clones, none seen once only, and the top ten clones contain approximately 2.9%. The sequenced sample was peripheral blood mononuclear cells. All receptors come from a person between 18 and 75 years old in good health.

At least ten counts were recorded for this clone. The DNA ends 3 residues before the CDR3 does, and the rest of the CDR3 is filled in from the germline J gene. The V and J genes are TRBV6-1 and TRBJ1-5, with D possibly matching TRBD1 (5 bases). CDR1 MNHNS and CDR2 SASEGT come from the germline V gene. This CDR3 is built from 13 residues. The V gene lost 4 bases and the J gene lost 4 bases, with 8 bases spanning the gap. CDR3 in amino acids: CASSGQLNQPQHF. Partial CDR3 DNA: TGTGCCAGCAGTGGACAGTTAAATCAGCCC.

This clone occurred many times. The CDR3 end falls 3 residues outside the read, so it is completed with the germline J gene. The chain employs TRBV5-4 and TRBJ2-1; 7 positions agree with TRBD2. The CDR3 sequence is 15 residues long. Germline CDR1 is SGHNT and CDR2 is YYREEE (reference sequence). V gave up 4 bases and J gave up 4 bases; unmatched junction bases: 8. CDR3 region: CASSPWGGSYNEQFF. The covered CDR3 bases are TGTGCCAGCAGCCCGTGGGGGGGGAGTTACAATGAG.

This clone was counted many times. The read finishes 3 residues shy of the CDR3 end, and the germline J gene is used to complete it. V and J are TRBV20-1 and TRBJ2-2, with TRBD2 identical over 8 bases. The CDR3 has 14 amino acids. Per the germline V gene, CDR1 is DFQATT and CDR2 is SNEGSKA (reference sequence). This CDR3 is CSARAGGAKEKLFF. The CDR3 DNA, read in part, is TGCAGTGCTAGAGCGGGGGGGGCAAAGGAAAAG.

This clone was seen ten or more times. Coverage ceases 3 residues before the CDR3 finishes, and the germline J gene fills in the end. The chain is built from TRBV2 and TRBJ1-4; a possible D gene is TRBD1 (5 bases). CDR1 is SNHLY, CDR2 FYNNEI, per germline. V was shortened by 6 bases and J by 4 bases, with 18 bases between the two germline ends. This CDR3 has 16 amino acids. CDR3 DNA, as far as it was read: TGTGCCAGCAGAGATATCCAGGGTGGTGGTAATGAAAAA. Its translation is CASRDIQGGGNEK. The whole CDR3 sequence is CASRDIQGGGNEKLFF.

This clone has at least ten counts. This CDR3 reads CASSLFFSRGQHQPQHF. CDR3 DNA (partial): TGTGCCAGCAGTTTATTTTTTTCCCGCGGACAGCATCAGCCC. V gene TRBV28 combines with J gene TRBJ1-5; perhaps TRBD1 as D (6 bases). The CDR3 end lies 3 residues beyond the end of the read and is filled in from the germline J gene. Germline V CDR1 and CDR2: MDHEN, SYDVKM. The CDR3 totals 17 residues. Trimming cost V 1 base and J 5 bases, with 18 bases left between them. The variable domain in full, with the rest retrieved from reference TRBV28 and TRBJ1-5, is DVKVTQSSRYLVKRTGEKVFLECVQDMDHENMFWYRQDPGLGLRLIYFSYDVKMKEKGDIPEGYSVSREKKERFSLILESASTNQTSMYLCASSLFFSRGQHQPQHFGDGTRLSIL.

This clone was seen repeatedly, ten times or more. The CDR3 sequence is CASSNTVTDTQYF. CDR3 bases read: TGTGCCAGCAGTAATACAGTTACAGATACG. The genes are TRBV7-6 and TRBJ2-3; D is unclear. From the germline J gene comes the end of the CDR3, since the read stops 3 residues before it. The V end lost 6 bases, the J end lost 3 bases, and 10 bases lay between the germline ends. In germline, CDR1 is SGHVS, CDR2 FNYEAQ. The CDR3 spans 13 residues.

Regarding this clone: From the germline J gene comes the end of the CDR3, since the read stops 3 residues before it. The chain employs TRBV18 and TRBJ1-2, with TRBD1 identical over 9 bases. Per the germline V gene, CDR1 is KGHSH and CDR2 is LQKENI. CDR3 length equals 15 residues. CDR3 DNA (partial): TGTGCCAGCTCACCGAACAGGGGGCAGAGCTACGGC. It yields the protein CASSPNRGQSYG. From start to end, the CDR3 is CASSPNRGQSYGYTF.

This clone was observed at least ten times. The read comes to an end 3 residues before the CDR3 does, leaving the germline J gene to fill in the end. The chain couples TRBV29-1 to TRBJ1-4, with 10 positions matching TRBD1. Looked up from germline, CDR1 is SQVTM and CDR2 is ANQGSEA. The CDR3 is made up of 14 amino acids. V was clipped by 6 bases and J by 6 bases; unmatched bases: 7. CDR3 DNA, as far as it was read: TGCAGCGTGACCACCGGGACAGGGGATGAAAAA. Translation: CSVTTGTGDEK. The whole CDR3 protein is CSVTTGTGDEKLFF.

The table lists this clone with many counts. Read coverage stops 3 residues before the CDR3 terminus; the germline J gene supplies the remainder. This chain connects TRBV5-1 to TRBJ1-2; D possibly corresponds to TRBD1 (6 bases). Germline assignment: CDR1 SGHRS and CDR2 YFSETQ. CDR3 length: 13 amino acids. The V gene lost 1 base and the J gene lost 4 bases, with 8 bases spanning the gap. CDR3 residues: CASSLTGLYGYTF. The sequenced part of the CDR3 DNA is TGCGCCAGCAGCTTGACAGGGCTCTATGGC.

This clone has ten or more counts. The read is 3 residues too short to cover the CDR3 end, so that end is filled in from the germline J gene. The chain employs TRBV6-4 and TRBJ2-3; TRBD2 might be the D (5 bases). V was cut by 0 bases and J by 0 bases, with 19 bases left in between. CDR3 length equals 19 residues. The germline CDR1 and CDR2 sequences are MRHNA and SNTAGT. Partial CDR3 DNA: TGTGCCAGCAGTGACTCTATTTTACGCAGCGGAGCTAGCACAGATACG. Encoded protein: CASSDSILRSGASTDT. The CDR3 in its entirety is CASSDSILRSGASTDTQYF.

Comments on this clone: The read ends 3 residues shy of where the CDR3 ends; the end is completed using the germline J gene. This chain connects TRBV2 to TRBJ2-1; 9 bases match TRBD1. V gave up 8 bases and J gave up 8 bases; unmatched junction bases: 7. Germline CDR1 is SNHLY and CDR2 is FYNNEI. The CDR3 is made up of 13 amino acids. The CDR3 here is CASGTGSSHEQFF. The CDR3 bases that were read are TGTGCCAGCGGGACAGGGAGTTCTCATGAG.

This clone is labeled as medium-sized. Incomplete CDR3 DNA: TGTGCCTGGAGTGGACTAGCGGGGGGTCAAGAGACC. Translating gives CAWSGLAGGQET. The full CDR3 protein reads CAWSGLAGGQETQYF. The V call is TRBV30, the J call TRBJ2-5, with TRBD2 matching over 13 bases. The read gets to within 3 residues of the CDR3 end, and the germline J gene fills in the rest. The CDR3 is 15 amino acids. The J segment lost 2 bases and the V segment lost 1 base, leaving 1 base of the junction unmatched. CDR1 GTSNPN and CDR2 SVGIG come from the germline V gene (reference sequence).

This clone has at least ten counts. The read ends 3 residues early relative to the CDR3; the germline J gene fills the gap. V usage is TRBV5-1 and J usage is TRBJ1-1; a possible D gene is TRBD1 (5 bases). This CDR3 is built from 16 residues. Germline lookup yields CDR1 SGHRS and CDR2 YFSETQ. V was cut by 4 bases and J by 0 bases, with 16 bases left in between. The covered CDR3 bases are TGCGCCAGCAGCCCTGACAGCCACGGGATGAACACTGAA. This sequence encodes CASSPDSHGMNTE. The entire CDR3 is CASSPDSHGMNTEAFF.

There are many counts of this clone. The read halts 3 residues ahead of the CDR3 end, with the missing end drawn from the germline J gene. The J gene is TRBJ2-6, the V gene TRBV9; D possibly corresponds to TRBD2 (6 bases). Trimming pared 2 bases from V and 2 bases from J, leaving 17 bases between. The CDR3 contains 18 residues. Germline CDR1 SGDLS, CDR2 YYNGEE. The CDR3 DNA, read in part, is TGTGCCAGCAGCGTGCATAGCGGAGGAAGGGCTGGGGCCAACGTC. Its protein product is CASSVHSGGRAGANV. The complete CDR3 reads CASSVHSGGRAGANVLTF.

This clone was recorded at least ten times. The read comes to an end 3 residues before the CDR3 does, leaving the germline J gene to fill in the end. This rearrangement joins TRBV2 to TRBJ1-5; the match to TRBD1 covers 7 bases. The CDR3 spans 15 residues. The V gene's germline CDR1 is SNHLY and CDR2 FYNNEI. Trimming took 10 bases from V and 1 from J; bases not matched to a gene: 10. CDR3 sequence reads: CATKGEGASNQPQHF. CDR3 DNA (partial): TGTGCCACAAAAGGGGAGGGGGCAAGCAATCAGCCC.

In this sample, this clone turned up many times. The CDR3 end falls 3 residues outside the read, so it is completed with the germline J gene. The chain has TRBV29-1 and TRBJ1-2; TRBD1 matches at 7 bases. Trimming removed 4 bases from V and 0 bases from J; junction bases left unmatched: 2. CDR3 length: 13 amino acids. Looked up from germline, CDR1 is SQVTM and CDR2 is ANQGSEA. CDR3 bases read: TGCAGCGTTGGACAGGGTACTAACTATGGC. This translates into CSVGQGTNYG. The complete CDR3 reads CSVGQGTNYGYTF.

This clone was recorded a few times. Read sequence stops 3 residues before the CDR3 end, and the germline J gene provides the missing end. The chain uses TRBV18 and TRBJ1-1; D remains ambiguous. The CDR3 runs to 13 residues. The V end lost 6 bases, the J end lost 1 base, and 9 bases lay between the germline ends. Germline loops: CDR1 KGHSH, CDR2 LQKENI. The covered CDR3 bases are TGTGCCAGCTCTCTGGCCCCGAACACTGAA. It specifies CASSLAPNTE. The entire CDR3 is CASSLAPNTEAFF.

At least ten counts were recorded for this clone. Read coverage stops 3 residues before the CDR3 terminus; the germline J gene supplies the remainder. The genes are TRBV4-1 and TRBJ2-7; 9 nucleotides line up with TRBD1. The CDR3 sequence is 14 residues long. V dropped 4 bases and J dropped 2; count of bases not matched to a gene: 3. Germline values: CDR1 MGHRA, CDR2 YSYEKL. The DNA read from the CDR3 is TGCGCCAGCAGCCTAGGACAGGGGCCCTACGAG. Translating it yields CASSLGQGPYE. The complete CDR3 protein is CASSLGQGPYEQYF.

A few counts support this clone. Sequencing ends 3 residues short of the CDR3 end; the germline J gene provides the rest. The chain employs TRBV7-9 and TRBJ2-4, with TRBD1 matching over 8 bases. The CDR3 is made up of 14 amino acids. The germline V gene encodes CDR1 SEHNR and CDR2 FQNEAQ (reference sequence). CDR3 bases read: TGTGCCAGCAGCCCTGTGACAGGGGTATATGGT. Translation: CASSPVTGVYG. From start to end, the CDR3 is CASSPVTGVYGQYF. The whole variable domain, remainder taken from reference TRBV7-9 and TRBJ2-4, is DTGVSQNPRHKITKRGQNVTFRCDPISEHNRLYWYRQTLGQGPEFLTYFQNEAQLEKSRLLSDRFSAERPKGSFSTLEIQRTEQGDSAMYLCASSPVTGVYGQYFGAGTRLSVL.

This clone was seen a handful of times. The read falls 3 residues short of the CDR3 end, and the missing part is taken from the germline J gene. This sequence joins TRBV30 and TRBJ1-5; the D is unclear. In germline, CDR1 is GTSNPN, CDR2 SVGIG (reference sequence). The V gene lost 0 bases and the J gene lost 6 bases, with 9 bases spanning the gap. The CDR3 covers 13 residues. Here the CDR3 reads CAWSVPGSQPQHF. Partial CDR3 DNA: TGTGCCTGGAGTGTACCGGGGTCTCAGCCC.

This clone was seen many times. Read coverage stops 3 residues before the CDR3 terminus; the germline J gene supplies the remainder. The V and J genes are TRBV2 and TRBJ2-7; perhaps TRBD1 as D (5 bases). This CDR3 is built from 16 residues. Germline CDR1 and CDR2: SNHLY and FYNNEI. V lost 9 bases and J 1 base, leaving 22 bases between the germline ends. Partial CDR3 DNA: TGTGCCAGAAGGCCCCCAACTCCAGACAGTTCCTACGAG. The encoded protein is CARRPPTPDSSYE. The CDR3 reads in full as CARRPPTPDSSYEQYF. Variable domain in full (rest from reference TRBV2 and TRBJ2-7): EPEVTQTPSHQVTQMGQEVILRCVPISNHLYFYWYRQILGQKVEFLVSFYNNEISEKSEIFDDQFSVERPDGSNFTLKIRSTKLEDSAMYFCARRPPTPDSSYEQYFGPGTRLTVT.

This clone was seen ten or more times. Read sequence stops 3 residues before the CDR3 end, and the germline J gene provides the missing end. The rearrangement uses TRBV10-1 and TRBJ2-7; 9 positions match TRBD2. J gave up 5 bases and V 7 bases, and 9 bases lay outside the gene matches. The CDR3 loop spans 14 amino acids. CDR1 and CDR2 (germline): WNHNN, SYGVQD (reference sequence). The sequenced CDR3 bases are TGCGCCAGCATTGGCGGGGGGGCCCTCCACGAG. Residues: CASIGGGALHE. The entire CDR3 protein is CASIGGGALHEQYF.

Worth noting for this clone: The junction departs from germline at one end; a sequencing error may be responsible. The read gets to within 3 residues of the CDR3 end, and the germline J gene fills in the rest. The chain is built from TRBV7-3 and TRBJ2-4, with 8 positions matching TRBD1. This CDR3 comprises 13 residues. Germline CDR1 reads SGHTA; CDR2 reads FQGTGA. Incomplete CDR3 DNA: TGTCCCAGCAGTGGACAGGGAGGCCAGACT. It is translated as CPSSGQGGQT. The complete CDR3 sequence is CPSSGQGGQTQYF.

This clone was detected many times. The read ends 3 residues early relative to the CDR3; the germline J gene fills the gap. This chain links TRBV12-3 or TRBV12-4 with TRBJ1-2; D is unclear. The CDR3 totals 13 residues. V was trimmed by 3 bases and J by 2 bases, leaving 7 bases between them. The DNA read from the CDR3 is TGTGCCAGCAGTTTCAGGCAGAACTATGGC. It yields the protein CASSFRQNYG. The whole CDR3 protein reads CASSFRQNYGYTF.

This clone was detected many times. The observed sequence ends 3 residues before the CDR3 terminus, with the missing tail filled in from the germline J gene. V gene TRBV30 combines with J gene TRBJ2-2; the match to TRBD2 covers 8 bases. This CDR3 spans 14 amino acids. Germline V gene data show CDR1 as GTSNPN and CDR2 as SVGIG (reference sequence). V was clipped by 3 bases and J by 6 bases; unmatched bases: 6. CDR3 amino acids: CAWSGGGFAGELFF. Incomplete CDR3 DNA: TGTGCCTGGAGCGGGGGGGGGTTTGCCGGGGAG. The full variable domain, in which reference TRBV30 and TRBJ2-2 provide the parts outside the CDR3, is SQTIHQWPATLVQPVGSPLSLECTVEGTSNPNLYWYRQAAGRGLQLLFYSVGIGQISSEVPQNLSASRPQDRQFILSSKKLLLSDSGFYLCAWSGGGFAGELFFGEGSRLTVL.